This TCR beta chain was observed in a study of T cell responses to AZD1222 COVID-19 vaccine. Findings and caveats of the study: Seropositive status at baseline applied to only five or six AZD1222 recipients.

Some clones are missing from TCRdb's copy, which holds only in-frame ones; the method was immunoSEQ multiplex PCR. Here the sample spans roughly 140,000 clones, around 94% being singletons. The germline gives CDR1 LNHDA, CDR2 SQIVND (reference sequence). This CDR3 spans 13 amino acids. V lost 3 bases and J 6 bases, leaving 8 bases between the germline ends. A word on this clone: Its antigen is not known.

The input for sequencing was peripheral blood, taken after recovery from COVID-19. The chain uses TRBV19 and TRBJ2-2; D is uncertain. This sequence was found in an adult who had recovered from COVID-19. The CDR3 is CASSIIGPGELFF. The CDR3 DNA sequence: TGTGCCAGTAGTATTATCGGCCCCGGGGAGCTGTTTTTT.